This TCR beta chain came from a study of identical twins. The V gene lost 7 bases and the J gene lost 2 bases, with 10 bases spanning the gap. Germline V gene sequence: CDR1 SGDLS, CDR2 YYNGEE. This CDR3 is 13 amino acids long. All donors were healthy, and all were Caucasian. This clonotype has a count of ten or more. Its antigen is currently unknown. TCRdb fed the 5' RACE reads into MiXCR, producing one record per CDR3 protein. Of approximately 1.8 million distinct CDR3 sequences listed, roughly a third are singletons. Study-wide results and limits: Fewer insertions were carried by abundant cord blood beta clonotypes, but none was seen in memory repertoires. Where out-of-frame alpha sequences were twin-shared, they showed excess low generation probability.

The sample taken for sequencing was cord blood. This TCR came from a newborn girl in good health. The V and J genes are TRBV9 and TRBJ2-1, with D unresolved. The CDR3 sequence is CASSVGPYNEQFF. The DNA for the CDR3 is TGTGCCAGCTCAGTCGGCCCCTACAATGAGCAGTTCTTC.